This T cell receptor (beta chain) was profiled in a study of PD-1 blockade in classical Hodgkin lymphoma. Sequenced by immunoSEQ multiplex PCR; TCRdb stores in-frame clones only, minus some. The sample lists roughly 100,000 clones; 85% to 95% were seen once. As concerns this clone: The antigen is unknown.

Time point given: cycle 4 day 1 (C4D1), after less than 7 weeks of nivolumab. Relapses following autologous stem cell transplantation were seen in all patients, with brentuximab vedotin exposure varying. Findings and caveats of the study: What drove the repertoire differences, possibly disease activity or prior therapy, has not been defined.

V lost 3 bases to trimming and J lost 4 bases; unmatched junction nucleotides: 8. Germline V gene lookup returns CDR1 SEHNR and CDR2 FQNEAQ (reference sequence). The CDR3 is made up of 16 amino acids. The TCR sequence derives from a human donor with classical Hodgkin lymphoma. Sequencing used peripheral blood mononuclear cells (PBMCs), obtained before the fourth cycle of nivolumab. The V and J genes are TRBV7-9 and TRBJ2-2, with TRBD1 identical over 7 bases. CDR3 loop: CASSFQGDPRTGELFF. The CDR3 DNA reads as TGTGCCAGCAGCTTTCAGGGGGATCCACGCACCGGGGAGCTGTTTTTT. Combining the CDR3 with reference TRBV7-9 and TRBJ2-2 gives the whole variable domain DTGVSQNPRHKITKRGQNVTFRCDPISEHNRLYWYRQTLGQGPEFLTYFQNEAQLEKSRLLSDRFSAERPKGSFSTLEIQRTEQGDSAMYLCASSFQGDPRTGELFFGEGSRLTVL.